Below are 3 T cell receptor beta chains sequenced from a single sample in a study of cytomegalovirus exposure and HLA in healthy donors. PCR primers comprised 60 Vbeta and 13 Jbeta primers. TCRdb keeps only in-frame clones here, not all; method: immunoSEQ multiplex PCR. The data show approximately 91,000 clones, approximately 80% seen once. Specimen: PBMCs. These receptors were taken from a human donor in good health.

The rearrangement joins TRBV19 to TRBJ1-1; D gene ambiguous. The CDR3 totals 13 residues. The V gene lost 4 bases and the J gene lost 4 bases, with 10 bases spanning the gap. In germline, CDR1 is LNHDA, CDR2 SQIVND (reference sequence). The CDR3 reads CASSRGPGTEAFF. CDR3 bases: TGTGCCAGTAGTAGAGGGCCGGGCACTGAAGCTTTCTTT.

The chain combines TRBV19 with TRBJ1-1; maybe TRBD1 (5 bases). There are 13 residues in the CDR3. With 2 bases removed from V and 6 bases from J, the gap between germline ends came to 10 bases. Germline V gene lookup returns CDR1 LNHDA and CDR2 SQIVND (reference sequence). The CDR3 DNA reads TGTGCCAGTAGTATACTTAACAGGCCTGAAGCTTTCTTT. This gives the protein CASSILNRPEAFF.

V is TRBV30 and J is TRBJ1-2; 9 positions match TRBD1. J lost 4 bases, V lost 5 bases, and 5 bases had no gene match. CDR3 length equals 13 residues. The germline CDR1 and CDR2 sequences are GTSNPN and SVGIG (reference sequence). CDR3 nucleotide sequence: TGTGCCTGGCTCAGGGACAGGGCCTATGGCTACACCTTC. Translation: CAWLRDRAYGYTF.